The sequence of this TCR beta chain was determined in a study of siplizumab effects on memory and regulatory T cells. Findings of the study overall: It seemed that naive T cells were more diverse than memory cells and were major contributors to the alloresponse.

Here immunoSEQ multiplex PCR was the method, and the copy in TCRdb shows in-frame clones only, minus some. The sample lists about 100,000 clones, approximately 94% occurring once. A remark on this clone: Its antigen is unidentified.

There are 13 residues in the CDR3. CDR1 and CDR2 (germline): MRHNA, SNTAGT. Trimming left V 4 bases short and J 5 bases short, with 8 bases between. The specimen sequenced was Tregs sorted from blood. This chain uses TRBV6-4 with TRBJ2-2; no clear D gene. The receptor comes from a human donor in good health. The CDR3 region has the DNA TGTGCCAGCAGTGTGTCCGAAACCGGGGAGCTGTTTTTT. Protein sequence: CASSVSETGELFF.